Listed below are T cell receptor beta chains from one sample, sequenced in a study of cytomegalovirus exposure and HLA in healthy donors. Clones were sequenced by immunoSEQ multiplex PCR, and TCRdb holds only the in-frame ones, with some missing. Found here are 150,000 to 200,000 clones, about four fifths of them singletons; the top ten hold around 4.3%. Input material: PBMCs. The receptor set was obtained from a man aged 50 or older in good health and CMV-seropositive. Each CDR3 is given with its conserved first and last residue. A D gene is named only where the DNA matches it firmly. Clone size is shown for a subset of rows, as once, few, many or a class of expanded clone.

cdr3_nt | cdr3_aa | v_call | d_call | j_call | cdr3_length | clone_size
TGTGCCAGCAGCGCCGGACAGGGTTATAATTCACCCCTCCACTTT | CASSAGQGYNSPLHF | TRBV9 | TRBD1 | TRBJ1-6 | 15 | NA
TGTGCCAGCAGTTGGCTCACAGGGCCTCGGGACGAGCAGTACTTC | CASSWLTGPRDEQYF | TRBV27 | NA | TRBJ2-7 | 15 | few
TGTGCCAGCAGCTTACTAGCGGGAGGGCCGGGCACCGGGGAGCTGTTTTTT | CASSLLAGGPGTGELFF | TRBV7-9 | TRBD2 | TRBJ2-2 | 17 | NA
TGCAGCGTTGAAGATCCCCCAGGGGGCACAGATACGCAGTATTTT | CSVEDPPGGTDTQYF | TRBV29-1 | NA | TRBJ2-3 | 15 | NA
TGTGCCTTCGGACTAATTTACAATGAGCAGTTCTTC | CAFGLIYNEQFF | TRBV5-4 | NA | TRBJ2-1 | 12 | NA
TGTGCCAGCCTTTTAGCGGGAGGTACCTACGAGCAGTACTTC | CASLLAGGTYEQYF | TRBV2 | TRBD2 | TRBJ2-7 | 14 | NA
TGTGCCAGCAGCTTAGAGTCCTGGGACAGGTCCCACAATGAGCAGTTCTTC | CASSLESWDRSHNEQFF | TRBV7-8 | TRBD1 | TRBJ2-1 | 17 | NA
TGTGCCAGCAGCTTGGCCATACAGGCGGTATACGAGCAGTACTTC | CASSLAIQAVYEQYF | TRBV5-6 | NA | TRBJ2-7 | 15 | NA
TGTGCCAGCAGTTTATCACGGGGAGAGGGAGGCTACACCTTC | CASSLSRGEGGYTF | TRBV27 | NA | TRBJ1-2 | 14 | NA
TGCGCCAGCAGCCATAAGGGGACAGATCGTAATTCACCCCTCCACTTT | CASSHKGTDRNSPLHF | TRBV4-1 | TRBD1 | TRBJ1-6 | 16 | NA
TGTGCCAGAAGCTCGCCCGCCCGTTGGCCATCGGGGAGCTATGGCTACACCTTC | CARSSPARWPSGSYGYTF | TRBV5-3 | NA | TRBJ1-2 | 18 | NA
TGTGCCAGCAGCTTGGCCGGGACACCCTACGAGCAGTACTTC | CASSLAGTPYEQYF | TRBV5-6 | NA | TRBJ2-7 | 14 | NA
TGTGCCAGCAGCTCGAGCGGGGACGGGCATTACGAGCAGTACTTC | CASSSSGDGHYEQYF | TRBV5-8 | TRBD2 | TRBJ2-7 | 15 | once
TGCGCCAGCAGCCGAGAGGGCGGGGGCAATCAGCCCCAGCATTTT | CASSREGGGNQPQHF | TRBV4-1 | NA | TRBJ1-5 | 15 | NA
TGTGCCAGCAGCTTTCGACAGGATTTTAATGGCTACACCTTC | CASSFRQDFNGYTF | TRBV7-8 | NA | TRBJ1-2 | 14 | NA
TGTGCCAGCAGCCAACCTAGCGGCTACAATGAGCAGTTCTTC | CASSQPSGYNEQFF | TRBV5-6 | TRBD2 | TRBJ2-1 | 14 | NA
TGTGCCAGCAGCCGCCCGACAGCAACTAATGAAAAACTGTTTTTT | CASSRPTATNEKLFF | TRBV6-6 | NA | TRBJ1-4 | 15 | NA
TGTGCCAGCAGTGCCTCGGACAGTAGCACAGATACGCAGTATTTT | CASSASDSSTDTQYF | TRBV6-4 | NA | TRBJ2-3 | 15 | NA
TGTGCCAGCAGCTTTCAGCCGACAGGGGATTACCACGAGCAGTACTTC | CASSFQPTGDYHEQYF | TRBV7-9 | TRBD1 | TRBJ2-7 | 16 | NA